This TCR beta chain was documented in a study of vaccination and CD4 T cells after COVID-19. In the study overall: Four females and six males made up the convalescents, two of whom were Hispanic.

Germline-derived CDR1 and CDR2 are MNHEY and SMNVEV (reference sequence). The CDR3 is made up of 14 amino acids. The trim removed 2 bases at V and 4 bases at J, leaving 2 bases unmatched. Sample treatment: approximately nine-day PBMC culture with coronavirus spike peptide pools or control peptides (ViraFEST assay). Researchers grew the cells for around 10 days and then pulled out CD4+ T cells by negative selection. An Oncomine TCR Beta short-read assay was used to sequence the DNA from cultured CD4+ T cells. It was from cultured CD4+ T cells that genomic DNA was extracted. TCRdb itself ran the PCR reads through MiXCR, one entry per CDR3 protein. The sample holds approximately 17,000 distinct CDR3 sequences, 48% seen once. On this clonotype itself: Its antigen is as yet unknown.

This sample comprised CD4+ T cells from blood, cultured in vitro, obtained before SARS-CoV-2 vaccination. The rearrangement uses TRBV27 and TRBJ2-1; 7 bases align to TRBD1. The sequence was obtained from a human donor who had recovered from COVID-19. The CDR3 reads CASSLGTEYNEQFF. The CDR3 nucleotides are TGTGCCAGCAGTTTAGGGACAGAATACAATGAGCAGTTCTTC.